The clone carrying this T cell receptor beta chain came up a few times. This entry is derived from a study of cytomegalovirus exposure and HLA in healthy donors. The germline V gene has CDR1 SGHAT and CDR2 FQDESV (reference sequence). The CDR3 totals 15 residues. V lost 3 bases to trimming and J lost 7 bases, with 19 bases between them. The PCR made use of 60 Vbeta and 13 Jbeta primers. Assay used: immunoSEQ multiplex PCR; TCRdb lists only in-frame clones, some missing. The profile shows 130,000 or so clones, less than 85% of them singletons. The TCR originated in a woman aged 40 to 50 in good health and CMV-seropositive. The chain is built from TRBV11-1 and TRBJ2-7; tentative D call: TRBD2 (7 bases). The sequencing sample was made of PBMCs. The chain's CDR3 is CASSLTGGARGEQYF. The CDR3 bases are TGTGCCAGCAGCTTGACGGGGGGCGCCCGGGGGGAGCAGTACTTC.